This is a list of T cell receptor beta chains from one sample in a study of blood T cells in healthy people across ages. TCRdb independently ran MiXCR on the 5' RACE reads; one entry per CDR3 protein. The sample consists of about 1.4 million distinct CDR3 sequences, 45% to 70% of them appearing once. The sequenced sample was blood. The receptors derive from a man aged 18-30 years in good health. Both conserved end residues are part of each CDR3. D genes are given only for firm matches. Some rows have no size entry. The others give once, few or many, or a class for an expanded clone.

clone_size: once
v_call: TRBV6-6
d_call: NA
j_call: TRBJ2-7
cdr3_aa: CASSSSVASGSYEQYF
cdr3_nt: NA

clone_size: few
v_call: TRBV29-1
d_call: NA
j_call: TRBJ2-1
cdr3_aa: CSVDAPEKGYNEQFF
cdr3_nt: TGCAGCGTTGATGCCCCGGAAAAGGGCTACAATGAGCAGTTCTTC

clone_size: NA
v_call: TRBV12-3/TRBV12-4
d_call: NA
j_call: TRBJ2-2
cdr3_aa: CASSSTEMYTGELFF
cdr3_nt: TGTGCCAGCAGCTCAACTGAGATGTACACCGGGGAGCTGTTTTTT

clone_size: few
v_call: TRBV20-1
d_call: TRBD2
j_call: TRBJ2-3
cdr3_aa: CSARDGSGGSSTDTQYF
cdr3_nt: TGCAGTGCTAGAGATGGGAGCGGGGGATCTAGCACAGATACGCAGTATTTT

clone_size: NA
v_call: TRBV11-2
d_call: TRBD2
j_call: TRBJ2-3
cdr3_aa: CASSLDSGQTSGGTDTQYF
cdr3_nt: TGTGCCAGCAGCTTAGATTCGGGGCAGACTAGCGGGGGCACAGATACGCAGTATTTT

clone_size: NA
v_call: TRBV21-1
d_call: NA
j_call: TRBJ1-6
cdr3_aa: CASNTGNNSPLHF
cdr3_nt: TGTGCCAGCAACACAGGGAATAATTCACCCCTCCACTTT

clone_size: few
v_call: TRBV4-2
d_call: NA
j_call: TRBJ2-7
cdr3_aa: CASSQVQGRNYEQYF
cdr3_nt: TGTGCCAGCAGCCAAGTACAGGGGAGGAACTACGAGCAGTACTTC

clone_size: few
v_call: TRBV12-3/TRBV12-4
d_call: NA
j_call: TRBJ2-1
cdr3_aa: CASSLGLRAGDNEQFF
cdr3_nt: TGTGCCAGCAGTTTAGGCTTGCGGGCCGGAGACAATGAGCAGTTCTTC

clone_size: NA
v_call: TRBV27
d_call: TRBD1
j_call: TRBJ2-7
cdr3_aa: CASSLGTGNLRNEQYF
cdr3_nt: TGTGCCAGCAGTTTAGGGACAGGGAATCTAAGGAACGAGCAGTACTTC

clone_size: few
v_call: TRBV18
d_call: NA
j_call: TRBJ1-1
cdr3_aa: CASSPSNSEAFF
cdr3_nt: TGTGCCAGCTCACCTTCTAACTCTGAAGCTTTCTTT

clone_size: NA
v_call: TRBV10-3
d_call: NA
j_call: TRBJ2-7
cdr3_aa: CAISPGTEVYEQYF
cdr3_nt: TGTGCCATCAGTCCCGGGACGGAGGTCTACGAGCAGTACTTC

clone_size: few
v_call: TRBV29-1
d_call: TRBD2
j_call: TRBJ2-1
cdr3_aa: CSVGSISGRGGGEQFF
cdr3_nt: TGCAGCGTTGGATCCATTAGCGGGAGAGGGGGTGGTGAGCAGTTCTTC

clone_size: NA
v_call: TRBV20-1
d_call: NA
j_call: TRBJ1-2
cdr3_aa: CSARELTYRGYTF
cdr3_nt: TGCAGTGCTAGAGAGTTGACTTATAGGGGCTACACCTTC

clone_size: few
v_call: TRBV10-3
d_call: TRBD1
j_call: TRBJ1-4
cdr3_aa: CAISEGTGDYEKLFF
cdr3_nt: TGTGCCATCAGTGAGGGTACAGGGGATTATGAAAAACTGTTTTTT

clone_size: NA
v_call: TRBV7-4
d_call: NA
j_call: TRBJ2-5
cdr3_aa: CASSHPRRRRQETQYF
cdr3_nt: TGTGCCAGCAGCCACCCGAGGCGGCGGAGACAAGAGACCCAGTACTTC

clone_size: NA
v_call: TRBV7-9
d_call: NA
j_call: TRBJ2-1
cdr3_aa: CASSQFSPRGNEQFF
cdr3_nt: TGTGCCAGCAGCCAATTTTCTCCTCGGGGCAATGAGCAGTTCTTC

clone_size: NA
v_call: TRBV29-1
d_call: TRBD2
j_call: TRBJ2-7
cdr3_aa: CSVEDRGGYDEQYF
cdr3_nt: TGCAGCGTTGAAGATCGGGGAGGGTACGACGAGCAGTACTTC

clone_size: NA
v_call: TRBV25-1
d_call: NA
j_call: TRBJ1-1
cdr3_aa: CASSEFGAEAFF
cdr3_nt: TGTGCTAGCAGTGAATTCGGGGCTGAAGCTTTCTTT

clone_size: few
v_call: TRBV6-5
d_call: NA
j_call: TRBJ2-7
cdr3_aa: CASSYSGGATYEQYF
cdr3_nt: TGTGCCAGCAGTTACTCGGGCGGAGCCACCTACGAGCAGTACTTC

clone_size: NA
v_call: TRBV14
d_call: NA
j_call: TRBJ2-3
cdr3_aa: CVSSLVTDTQYF
cdr3_nt: TGTGTCAGCAGCCTCGTCACAGATACGCAGTATTTT

clone_size: NA
v_call: TRBV29-1
d_call: NA
j_call: TRBJ2-3
cdr3_aa: CSGTPTQYF
cdr3_nt: TGCAGCGGTACCCCTACGCAGTATTTT

clone_size: NA
v_call: TRBV20-1
d_call: NA
j_call: TRBJ1-2
cdr3_aa: CSASHRENYGYTF
cdr3_nt: TGCAGTGCTAGTCACAGGGAGAACTATGGCTACACCTTC

clone_size: NA
v_call: TRBV6-5
d_call: TRBD1
j_call: TRBJ2-7
cdr3_aa: CASSFYQTGGYEQYF
cdr3_nt: TGTGCCAGCAGTTTTTATCAGACAGGGGGCTACGAGCAGTACTTC

clone_size: NA
v_call: TRBV9
d_call: NA
j_call: TRBJ2-2
cdr3_aa: CASSVAAQGHTGELFF
cdr3_nt: TGTGCCAGCAGCGTAGCTGCACAGGGCCACACCGGGGAGCTGTTTTTT

clone_size: NA
v_call: TRBV25-1
d_call: TRBD1
j_call: TRBJ2-5
cdr3_aa: CASTLRIQGMGETQYF
cdr3_nt: TGTGCCAGCACCCTGAGGATACAGGGGATGGGAGAGACCCAGTACTTC

clone_size: few
v_call: TRBV12-3/TRBV12-4
d_call: NA
j_call: TRBJ2-5
cdr3_aa: CASSSTGDSPRETQYF
cdr3_nt: TGTGCCAGCAGTTCAACCGGGGACTCCCCACGGGAGACCCAGTACTTC

clone_size: NA
v_call: TRBV12-3/TRBV12-4
d_call: NA
j_call: TRBJ2-7
cdr3_aa: CASSFGGAYKQYF
cdr3_nt: TGTGCCAGCAGTTTCGGCGGGGCCTACAAGCAGTACTTC

clone_size: NA
v_call: TRBV20-1
d_call: TRBD2
j_call: TRBJ2-3
cdr3_aa: CSAHGWTSGFTDTQYF
cdr3_nt: TGCAGTGCTCACGGTTGGACTAGCGGGTTCACAGATACGCAGTATTTT

clone_size: NA
v_call: TRBV12-3/TRBV12-4
d_call: NA
j_call: TRBJ1-6
cdr3_aa: CASSVGGPGSPLHF
cdr3_nt: TGTGCCAGCAGTGTGGGAGGACCGGGTTCACCCCTCCACTTT

clone_size: NA
v_call: TRBV4-2
d_call: NA
j_call: TRBJ2-6
cdr3_aa: CASSPRVANSGANVLTF
cdr3_nt: TGTGCCAGCAGCCCGCGGGTGGCTAACTCTGGGGCCAACGTCCTGACTTTC

clone_size: NA
v_call: TRBV28
d_call: NA
j_call: TRBJ2-5
cdr3_aa: CASSSLSPEGTQYF
cdr3_nt: TGTGCCAGCAGTTCACTATCCCCGGAGGGGACCCAGTACTTC

clone_size: NA
v_call: TRBV12-3/TRBV12-4
d_call: TRBD1
j_call: TRBJ1-1
cdr3_aa: CASSSPDRSMNTEAFF
cdr3_nt: TGTGCCAGCAGTTCCCCGGACAGGAGCATGAACACTGAAGCTTTCTTT

clone_size: NA
v_call: TRBV4-1
d_call: TRBD1
j_call: TRBJ1-2
cdr3_aa: CASSQVLTSLPGTGSGGYTF
cdr3_nt: TGCGCCAGCAGCCAAGTGCTTACTTCACTCCCCGGGACAGGGTCCGGGGGCTACACCTTC

clone_size: few
v_call: TRBV24-1
d_call: TRBD2
j_call: TRBJ2-3
cdr3_aa: CATSESSGTPDTQYF
cdr3_nt: TGTGCCACCAGTGAATCTAGCGGGACGCCAGATACGCAGTATTTT

clone_size: few
v_call: TRBV29-1
d_call: NA
j_call: TRBJ2-5
cdr3_aa: CSLGRGFGETQYF
cdr3_nt: TGCAGCTTAGGTCGGGGGTTCGGGGAGACCCAGTACTTC

clone_size: NA
v_call: TRBV15
d_call: TRBD1
j_call: TRBJ2-3
cdr3_aa: CATSTRPGQGGEWTDTQYF
cdr3_nt: TGTGCCACCAGCACCCGACCAGGACAGGGAGGAGAATGGACAGATACGCAGTATTTT